The present T cell receptor (beta chain) was sequenced within a study of blood T cell repertoires in COVID-19. Study information: Nucleic acid was either cDNA or gDNA, and it came from T cells, B-cell-depleted T cells, or PBMCs.

The CDR3 runs 15 residues. V was shortened by 0 bases and J by 2 bases, with 9 bases between the two germline ends. The germline V gene encodes CDR1 LGHDT and CDR2 YNNKEL (reference sequence). The table lists this clone with a few counts. This sample includes further DNA sequences coding for the same CDR3. Original data processing: Estimation of nucleated cell counts was performed using reference gene primer amplification. Produced via immunoSEQ multiplex PCR; TCRdb's table is partial and in-frame only. The V and J calls and clone size come from that table; D and trimming were worked out from the DNA. Found here are 92,000 or so clones, approximately 75% of them singletons; the top ten hold 14%.

V usage is TRBV3-1 (or the pseudogene TRBV3-2) and J usage is TRBJ2-3; D perhaps matches TRBD2 (6 bases). Sequenced sample: peripheral blood. This clonotype was sampled from a woman aged 80 or over with acute or convalescent COVID-19. The CDR3 DNA reads as TGTGCCAGCAGCCAAGATCGGGGGACCACAGATACGCAGTATTTT. Translating it yields CASSQDRGTTDTQYF.